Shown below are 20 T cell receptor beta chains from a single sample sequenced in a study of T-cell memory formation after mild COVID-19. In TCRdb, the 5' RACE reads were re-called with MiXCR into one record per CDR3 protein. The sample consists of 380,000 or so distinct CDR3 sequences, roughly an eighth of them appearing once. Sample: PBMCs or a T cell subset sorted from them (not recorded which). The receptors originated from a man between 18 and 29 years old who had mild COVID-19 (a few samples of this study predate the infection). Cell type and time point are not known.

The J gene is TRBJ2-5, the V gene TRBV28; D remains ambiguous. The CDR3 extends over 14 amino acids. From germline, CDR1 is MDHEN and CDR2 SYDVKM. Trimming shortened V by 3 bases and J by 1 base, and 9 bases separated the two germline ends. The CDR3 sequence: CASSLSQAQETQYF. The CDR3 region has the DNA TGTGCCAGCAGTTTGTCCCAGGCCCAAGAGACCCAGTACTTC. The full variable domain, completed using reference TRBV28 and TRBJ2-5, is DVKVTQSSRYLVKRTGEKVFLECVQDMDHENMFWYRQDPGLGLRLIYFSYDVKMKEKGDIPEGYSVSREKKERFSLILESASTNQTSMYLCASSLSQAQETQYFGPGTRLLVL.

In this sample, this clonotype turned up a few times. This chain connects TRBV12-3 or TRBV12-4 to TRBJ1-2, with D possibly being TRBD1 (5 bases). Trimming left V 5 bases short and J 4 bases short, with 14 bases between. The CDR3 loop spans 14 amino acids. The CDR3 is CASSPRQPIYGYTF. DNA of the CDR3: TGTGCCAGCAGTCCACGACAGCCCATCTATGGCTACACCTTC.

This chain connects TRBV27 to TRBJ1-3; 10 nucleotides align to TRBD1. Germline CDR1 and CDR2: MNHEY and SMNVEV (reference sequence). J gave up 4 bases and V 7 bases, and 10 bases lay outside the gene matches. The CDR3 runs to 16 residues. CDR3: CASNPGQGIIGNTIYF. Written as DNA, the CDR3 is TGTGCCAGCAACCCGGGACAGGGGATCATCGGAAACACCATATATTTT.

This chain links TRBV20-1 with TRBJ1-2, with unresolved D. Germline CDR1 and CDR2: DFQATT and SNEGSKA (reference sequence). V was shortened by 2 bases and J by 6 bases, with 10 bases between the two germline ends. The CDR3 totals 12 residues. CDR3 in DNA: TGCAGTGCTAGACGGCGGGATCATGGCTACACCTTC. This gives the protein CSARRRDHGYTF.

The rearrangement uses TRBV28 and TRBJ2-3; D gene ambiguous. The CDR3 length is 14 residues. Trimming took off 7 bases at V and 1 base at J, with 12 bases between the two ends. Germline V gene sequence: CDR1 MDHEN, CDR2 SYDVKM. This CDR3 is CASTAPLGTDTQYF. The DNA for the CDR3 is TGTGCCAGCACCGCACCCCTAGGCACAGATACGCAGTATTTT.

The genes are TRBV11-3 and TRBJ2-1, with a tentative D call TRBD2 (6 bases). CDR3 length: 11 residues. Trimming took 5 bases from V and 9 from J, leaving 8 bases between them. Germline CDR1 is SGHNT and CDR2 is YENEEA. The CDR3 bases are TGTGCCAGCAGCAAGGGAGGTGAGCAGTTCTTC. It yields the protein CASSKGGEQFF.

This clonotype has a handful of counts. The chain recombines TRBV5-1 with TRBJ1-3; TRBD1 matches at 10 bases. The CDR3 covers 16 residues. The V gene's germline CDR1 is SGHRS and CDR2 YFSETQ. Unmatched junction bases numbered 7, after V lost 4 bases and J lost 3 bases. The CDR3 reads CASSMAGTGVGNTIYF. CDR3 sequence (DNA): TGCGCCAGCAGCATGGCCGGGACAGGGGTTGGAAACACCATATATTTT.

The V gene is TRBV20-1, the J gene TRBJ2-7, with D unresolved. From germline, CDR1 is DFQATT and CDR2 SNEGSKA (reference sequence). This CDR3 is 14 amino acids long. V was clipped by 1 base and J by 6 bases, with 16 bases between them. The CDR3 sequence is CSARGSINPSEQYF. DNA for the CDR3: TGCAGTGCTAGAGGCTCCATTAACCCGAGCGAGCAGTACTTC.

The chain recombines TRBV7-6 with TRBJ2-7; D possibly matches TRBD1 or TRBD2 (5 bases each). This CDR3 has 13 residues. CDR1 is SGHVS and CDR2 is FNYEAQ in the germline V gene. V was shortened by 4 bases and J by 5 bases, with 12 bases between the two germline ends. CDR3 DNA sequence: TGTGCCAGCAGCTCCTCGGTGGGGGACGAGCAGTACTTC. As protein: CASSSSVGDEQYF.

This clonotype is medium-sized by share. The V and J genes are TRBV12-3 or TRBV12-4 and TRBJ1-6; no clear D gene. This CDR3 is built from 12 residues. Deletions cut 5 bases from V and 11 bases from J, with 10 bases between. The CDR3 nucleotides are TGTGCCAGCAGTAACCCACCCGCACCCCTCCACTTT. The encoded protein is CASSNPPAPLHF.

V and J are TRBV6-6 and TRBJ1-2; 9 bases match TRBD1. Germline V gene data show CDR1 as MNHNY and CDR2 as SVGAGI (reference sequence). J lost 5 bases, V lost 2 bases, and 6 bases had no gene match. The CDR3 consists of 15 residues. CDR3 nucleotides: TGTGCCAGCAGTTACCCCCGGACAGGGGAGTATGGCTACACCTTC. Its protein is CASSYPRTGEYGYTF.

The CDR3 nucleotides are TGTGCCAGTACTCAGTTCTATGAGCAGTTCTTC. Residues: CASTQFYEQFF. The J gene is TRBJ2-1, the V gene TRBV6-2 or TRBV6-3; D is ambiguous. The CDR3 totals 11 residues. V was pared by 9 bases and J by 8 bases, with 11 bases between. Germline values: CDR1 MNHEY, CDR2 SVGEGT.

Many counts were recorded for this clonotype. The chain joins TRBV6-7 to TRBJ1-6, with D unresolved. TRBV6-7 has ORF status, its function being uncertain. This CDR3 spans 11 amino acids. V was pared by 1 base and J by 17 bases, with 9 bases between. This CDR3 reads CASSYWHEIHF. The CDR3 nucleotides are TGTGCCAGCAGTTACTGGCATGAAATCCACTTT.

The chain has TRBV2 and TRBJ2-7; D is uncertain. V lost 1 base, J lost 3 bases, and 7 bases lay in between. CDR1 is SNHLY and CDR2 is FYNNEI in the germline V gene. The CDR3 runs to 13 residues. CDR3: CASSEGYNYEQYV. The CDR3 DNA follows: TGTGCCAGCAGTGAAGGCTATAACTACGAGCAGTACGTC.

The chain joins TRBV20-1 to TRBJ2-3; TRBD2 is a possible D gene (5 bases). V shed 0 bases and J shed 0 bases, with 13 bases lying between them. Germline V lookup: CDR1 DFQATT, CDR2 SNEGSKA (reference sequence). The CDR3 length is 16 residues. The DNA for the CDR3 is TGCAGTGCTAGAGATGACGGAGCGGCTAGCACAGATACGCAGTATTTT. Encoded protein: CSARDDGAASTDTQYF.

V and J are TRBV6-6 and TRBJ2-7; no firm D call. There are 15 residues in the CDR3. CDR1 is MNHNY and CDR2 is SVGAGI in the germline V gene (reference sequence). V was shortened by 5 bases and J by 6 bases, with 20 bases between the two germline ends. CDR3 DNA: TGTGCCAGCAGTCCGTTGGGGTCTACATTTCCCGAGCAGTACGTC. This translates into CASSPLGSTFPEQYV.

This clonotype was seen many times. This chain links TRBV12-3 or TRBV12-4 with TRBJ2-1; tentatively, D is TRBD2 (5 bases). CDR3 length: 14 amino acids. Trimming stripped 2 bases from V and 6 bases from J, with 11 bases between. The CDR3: CASSLRGSSNEQFF. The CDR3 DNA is TGTGCCAGCAGTTTACGGGGTAGTAGCAATGAGCAGTTCTTC.

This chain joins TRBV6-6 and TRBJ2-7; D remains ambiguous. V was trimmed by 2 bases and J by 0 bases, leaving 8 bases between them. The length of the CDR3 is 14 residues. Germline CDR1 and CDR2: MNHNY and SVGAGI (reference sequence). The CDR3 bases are TGTGCCAGCAGTTACCTACTACGCTCCTACGAGCAGTACTTC. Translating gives CASSYLLRSYEQYF.

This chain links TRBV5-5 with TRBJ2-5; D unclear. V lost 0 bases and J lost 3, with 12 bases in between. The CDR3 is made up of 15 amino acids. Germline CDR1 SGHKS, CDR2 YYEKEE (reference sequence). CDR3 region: CASSLGFGWKETQYF. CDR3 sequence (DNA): TGTGCCAGCAGCTTGGGGTTTGGGTGGAAAGAGACCCAGTACTTC.

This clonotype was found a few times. CDR3 sequence (DNA): TGCGCCAGCAGCCAACCTAGACTCGGTCAGGGGAATGGCTACACCTTC. Encoded protein: CASSQPRLGQGNGYTF. J is TRBJ1-2 and V is TRBV4-1; possibly TRBD1 for D (6 bases). Trimming left V 2 bases short and J 6 bases short, with 19 bases between. The CDR3 runs 16 residues. The germline CDR1 and CDR2 sequences are MGHRA and YSYEKL.